This T cell receptor (beta chain) was obtained from a study of shared clonotypes between healthy human individuals. The CDR3 is 15 residues long. The germline CDR1 and CDR2 sequences are SGHRS and YFSETQ. V was trimmed by 0 bases and J by 1 base, leaving 10 bases between them. All donors were healthy HIV-negative adults lacking recent acute infections or vaccinations. Clones were sequenced by immunoSEQ multiplex PCR, and TCRdb holds only the in-frame ones, with some missing. The sample has approximately 500,000 clones, around 73% seen once; the top ten hold around 12%. This receptor was obtained from a woman aged 40 to 50 in good health. Some clones in this sample may be carry-over from other donors' samples. This sequence joins TRBV5-1 and TRBJ1-1; perhaps TRBD1 as D (5 bases). Sample: PBMCs. CDR3 loop: CASSLEGHPNTEAFF. CDR3 nucleotides: TGCGCCAGCAGCTTGGAAGGACACCCGAACACTGAAGCTTTCTTT.